The 20 T cell receptor beta chains in this list originate from one sample, sequenced in a study of T-cell memory formation after mild COVID-19. MiXCR, applied by TCRdb to the 5' RACE reads, yields one record per CDR3 protein. The table records 110,000 or so distinct CDR3 sequences, 15% to 20% of them present only once. Sequenced material: PBMCs or a T cell subset sorted from them (not recorded which). The receptors originated from a man aged 18-30 years who had mild COVID-19 (a few samples of this study predate the infection). Cell type and time point are not known.

This chain joins TRBV5-1 and TRBJ2-7, with 9 bases that match TRBD1. The CDR3 consists of 14 residues. Germline V gives CDR1 SGHRS, CDR2 YFSETQ. The V segment lost 4 bases and the J segment 7 bases; nucleotides outside the gene matches: 9. CDR3: CASSVGQGSEEQYF. CDR3 DNA sequence: TGCGCCAGCAGCGTGGGACAGGGATCGGAAGAGCAGTACTTC.

CDR3 amino acids: CASSLAGVSETQYF. The CDR3 DNA sequence: TGTGCCAGCAGCTTGGCCGGGGTCTCGGAGACCCAGTACTTC. V and J are TRBV5-6 and TRBJ2-5; D may be TRBD2 (5 bases). Trimming cost V 0 bases and J 5 bases, with 11 bases left between them. From germline, CDR1 is SGHDT and CDR2 YYEEEE. The CDR3 runs to 14 residues.

The V call is TRBV5-1, the J call TRBJ2-3, with 12 bases lining up with TRBD2. With 4 bases clipped from V and 0 bases from J, the junction kept 6 bases outside the gene matches. The CDR3 has 17 amino acids. Germline values: CDR1 SGHRS, CDR2 YFSETQ. Here the CDR3 DNA reads TGCGCCAGCAGCCGGAGGACTAGCGGGGATAGCACAGATACGCAGTATTTT. Encoded protein: CASSRRTSGDSTDTQYF. The whole variable domain, filled in from reference TRBV5-1 and TRBJ2-3, reads KAGVTQTPRYLIKTRGQQVTLSCSPISGHRSVSWYQQTPGQGLQFLFEYFSETQRNKGNFPGRFSGRQFSNSRSEMNVSTLELGDSALYLCASSRRTSGDSTDTQYFGPGTRLTVL.

The genes are TRBV4-2 and TRBJ2-6, with D perhaps matching TRBD2 (5 bases). V was trimmed by 0 bases and J by 2 bases, leaving 8 bases between them. This CDR3 has 16 amino acids. Germline V gene lookup returns CDR1 LGHNA and CDR2 YNFKEQ. The CDR3 loop reads CASSQEIGTGANVLTF. Here the CDR3 DNA reads TGTGCCAGCAGCCAAGAAATCGGGACTGGGGCCAACGTCCTGACTTTC.

The rearrangement links TRBV5-6 to TRBJ2-5, with D possibly TRBD2 on 7 matching bases. With 2 bases removed from V and 4 bases from J, the gap between germline ends came to 12 bases. This CDR3 contains 14 residues. Germline-derived CDR1 and CDR2 are SGHDT and YYEEEE. CDR3 nucleotides: TGTGCCAGCAGCTTAGGGGGGGCCCCAGAGACCCAGTACTTC. Translation gives CASSLGGAPETQYF.

This chain connects TRBV5-8 to TRBJ2-7, with D unclear. Germline V gene lookup returns CDR1 SGHTS and CDR2 YDEGEE. Trimming stripped 1 base from V and 12 bases from J, with 14 bases between. CDR3 length: 12 amino acids. The CDR3 DNA sequence: TGTGCCAGCAGCTTGAGTCGGACCAGTAGGTACGTC. The encoded protein is CASSLSRTSRYV.

This clonotype was picked up a small number of times. J is TRBJ1-4 and V is TRBV28; TRBD1 might be the D (5 bases). V lost 5 bases, J lost 8 bases, and 18 bases lay in between. The CDR3 runs 15 residues. CDR1 is MDHEN, CDR2 SYDVKM, per germline. The CDR3 DNA is TGTGCCAGCAGTGATACCGGGACCGCGGGAGAAAAACTGTTTTTT. Translating gives CASSDTGTAGEKLFF.

The genes are TRBV12-3 or TRBV12-4 and TRBJ2-3; possible D gene TRBD2, 5 bases. This CDR3 has 15 residues. The V end was cut by 6 bases, the J end by 4 bases, with 17 bases between. The CDR3 loop is CASRPRTYPSDTQYF. The DNA for the CDR3 is TGTGCCAGCAGGCCTCGGACTTACCCCTCAGATACGCAGTATTTT.

This clonotype was seen at least ten times. The CDR3 bases are TGTGCCAGCAGGTCCCGGGACTTTCAGTATTTT. Amino acids: CASRSRDFQYF. The V gene is TRBV11-2, the J gene TRBJ2-3, with D maybe TRBD2 (6 bases). Germline lookup yields CDR1 SGHAT and CDR2 FQNNGV. V was cut by 6 bases and J by 12 bases, with 13 bases left in between. The CDR3 runs to 11 residues.

This clonotype was counted once. CDR3 residues: CSAREGNYHGYTF. The CDR3 DNA sequence: TGCAGTGCTAGAGAGGGGAATTACCATGGCTACACCTTC. The chain couples TRBV20-1 to TRBJ1-2; D remains ambiguous. V was pared by 0 bases and J by 6 bases, with 11 bases between. Germline CDR1 reads DFQATT; CDR2 reads SNEGSKA (reference sequence). The CDR3 is made up of 13 amino acids.

J is TRBJ2-1 and V is TRBV20-1; either TRBD1 or TRBD2 may fit D (5 bases each). The CDR3 runs to 15 residues. Deletions cut 0 bases from V and 4 bases from J, with 13 bases between. The germline V gene encodes CDR1 DFQATT and CDR2 SNEGSKA (reference sequence). CDR3 nucleotide sequence: TGCAGTGCTAGAGATCCGTGGGGACGGTACAATGAGCAGTTCTTC. Encoded protein: CSARDPWGRYNEQFF.

At least ten counts were recorded for this clonotype. This chain links TRBV7-2 with TRBJ2-2, with 10 bases fitting TRBD1. The CDR3 covers 14 residues. J was trimmed by 8 bases and V by 5 bases; bases with no gene match: 5. Germline V lookup: CDR1 SGHTA, CDR2 FQGNSA. CDR3 protein: CASSRDRGTGELFF. The CDR3 nucleotides read TGTGCCAGCAGCCGGGACAGGGGCACTGGGGAGCTGTTTTTT.

This rearrangement joins TRBV18 to TRBJ2-1; 9 nucleotides line up with TRBD1. CDR3 length equals 15 residues. CDR1 and CDR2 (germline): KGHSH, LQKENI. Unmatched junction bases numbered 15, after V lost 6 bases and J lost 12 bases. Here the CDR3 reads CASSPETTGGRVQFF. The CDR3 nucleotides read TGTGCCAGCTCGCCAGAGACTACAGGGGGCAGGGTGCAGTTCTTC.

This chain connects TRBV24-1 to TRBJ1-5, with 7 bases fitting TRBD1. The V gene end was trimmed by 4 bases and the J gene end by 4 bases; junction bases not matched to a gene: 9. There are 16 residues in the CDR3. The germline CDR1 and CDR2 sequences are KGHDR and SFDVKD. For the CDR3, the DNA is TGTGCCACCAGTGAGGCAACAGGGGTTTGGAATCAGCCCCAGCATTTT. It is translated as CATSEATGVWNQPQHF.

This rearrangement joins TRBV7-3 to TRBJ2-2, with 7 bases aligning to TRBD1. Germline CDR1 reads SGHTA; CDR2 reads FQGTGA. This CDR3 has 15 amino acids. Unmatched junction bases numbered 8, after V lost 4 bases and J lost 6 bases. The CDR3 region has the DNA TGTGCCAGCAGCTCCTGGGACAGCCCGGCCGGGGAGCTGTTTTTT. Protein: CASSSWDSPAGELFF.

This clonotype has only a few counts. CDR3 region: CSANSGLQETQYF. The CDR3 bases are TGCAGTGCTAATTCAGGGCTTCAAGAGACCCAGTACTTC. V gene TRBV20-1 combines with J gene TRBJ2-5; a weak D match, TRBD1 (5 bases). The V end was cut by 4 bases, the J end by 2 bases, with 11 bases between. This CDR3 is 13 amino acids long. The germline V gene has CDR1 DFQATT and CDR2 SNEGSKA (reference sequence).

The chain recombines TRBV5-1 with TRBJ2-5; the D gene could be TRBD1 or TRBD2 (6 bases each). Trimming pared 7 bases from V and 1 base from J, leaving 20 bases between. This CDR3 comprises 16 residues. Germline CDR1 SGHRS, CDR2 YFSETQ. The CDR3 spells CASAPTGAQGQETQYF. Here the CDR3 DNA reads TGCGCCAGCGCCCCAACGGGGGCCCAAGGCCAAGAGACCCAGTACTTC.

This chain connects TRBV4-2 to TRBJ2-3, with D possibly being TRBD2 (5 bases). CDR1 is LGHNA and CDR2 is YNFKEQ in the germline V gene. The CDR3 length is 15 residues. V lost 0 bases and J lost 2, with 9 bases in between. The CDR3 DNA is TGTGCCAGCAGCCAAGAGTCGCTAGCCACAGATACGCAGTATTTT. Translated, it gives CASSQESLATDTQYF.

This clonotype turned up a few times. The J gene is TRBJ2-1, the V gene TRBV4-2; 9 bases map to TRBD1. The germline CDR1 and CDR2 sequences are LGHNA and YNFKEQ. The CDR3 contains 17 residues. V lost 1 base, J lost 2 bases, and 6 bases stayed unmatched. The CDR3 sequence is CASSQVVGTGTYNEQFF. The CDR3, as DNA: TGTGCCAGCAGCCAAGTAGTTGGGACAGGGACCTACAATGAGCAGTTCTTC.

J is TRBJ2-5 and V is TRBV4-3; no definite D call. There are 15 residues in the CDR3. Germline-derived CDR1 and CDR2 are LGHNA and YSLEER. Deletions cut 0 bases from V and 2 bases from J, with 10 bases between. CDR3 sequence reads: CASSQDSAEQETQYF. The DNA of the CDR3 is TGCGCCAGCAGCCAAGATTCGGCGGAGCAAGAGACCCAGTACTTC.